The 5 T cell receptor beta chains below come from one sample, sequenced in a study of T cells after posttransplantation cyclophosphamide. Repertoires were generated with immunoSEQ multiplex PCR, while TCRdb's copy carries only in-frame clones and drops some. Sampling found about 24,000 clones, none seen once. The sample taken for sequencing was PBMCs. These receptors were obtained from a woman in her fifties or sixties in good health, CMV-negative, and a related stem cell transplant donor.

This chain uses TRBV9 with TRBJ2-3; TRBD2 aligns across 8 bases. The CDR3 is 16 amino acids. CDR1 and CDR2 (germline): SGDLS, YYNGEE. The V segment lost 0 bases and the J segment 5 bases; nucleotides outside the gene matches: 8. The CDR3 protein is CASSVVGGGRGDTQYF. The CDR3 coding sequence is TGTGCCAGCAGCGTAGTCGGGGGGGGCCGAGGAGATACGCAGTATTTT.

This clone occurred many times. CDR3 loop: CASSRGGQETQYF. The CDR3 DNA follows: TGCGCCAGCAGCAGGGGTGGACAAGAGACCCAGTACTTC. The rearrangement links TRBV5-1 to TRBJ2-5; a weak D match, TRBD1 (5 bases). Trimming took off 4 bases at V and 2 bases at J, with 9 bases between the two ends. The CDR3 loop spans 13 amino acids. CDR1 and CDR2 (germline): SGHRS, YFSETQ.

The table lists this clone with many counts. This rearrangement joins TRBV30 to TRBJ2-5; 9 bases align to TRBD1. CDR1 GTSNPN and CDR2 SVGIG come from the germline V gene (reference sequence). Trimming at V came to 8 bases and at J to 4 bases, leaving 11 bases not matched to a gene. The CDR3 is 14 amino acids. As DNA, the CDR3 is TGTGCCGGATACAGGGGGCTGCTTGGAGAGACCCAGTACTTC. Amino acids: CAGYRGLLGETQYF.

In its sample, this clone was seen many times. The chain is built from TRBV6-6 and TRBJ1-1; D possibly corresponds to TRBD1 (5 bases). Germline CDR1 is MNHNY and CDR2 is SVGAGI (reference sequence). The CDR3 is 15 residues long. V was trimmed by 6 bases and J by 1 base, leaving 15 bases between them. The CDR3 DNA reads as TGTGCCAGCAGCCGTATATCAGGGCCGAACACTGAAGCTTTCTTT. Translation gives CASSRISGPNTEAFF.

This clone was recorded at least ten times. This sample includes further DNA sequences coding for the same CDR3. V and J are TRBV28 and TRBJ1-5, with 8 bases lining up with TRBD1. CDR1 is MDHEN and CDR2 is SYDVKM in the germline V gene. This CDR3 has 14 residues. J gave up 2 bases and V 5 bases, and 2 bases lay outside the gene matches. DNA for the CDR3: TGTGCCAGCAGTCTGGGACAGGGCAATCAGCCCCAGCATTTT. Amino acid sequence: CASSLGQGNQPQHF.